This record concerns one T cell receptor beta chain sequence. The antigen is unknown. This entry comes from a study of cytomegalovirus exposure and HLA in healthy donors. Study conclusions and caveats: High specificity and sensitivity for cytomegalovirus status were reported for the classifier. Most observed TCR sequences were rare, whereas some public TCRs were detected in many donors. The authors listed 164 TCR beta chains as cytomegalovirus-associated. In vitro testing confirmed a few CMV-associated chains as specific for CMV antigens.

TCRdb's copy holds only in-frame clones and misses some; the assay was immunoSEQ multiplex PCR. There are some 130,000 clones in the sample; nearly 90% occur only once, and 1% to 1.5% lies in the top ten. The CDR3 extends over 16 amino acids. Germline V gene sequence: CDR1 SGHDT, CDR2 YYEEEE. Trimming removed 2 bases from V and 0 bases from J; junction bases left unmatched: 5. Sequencing input: PBMCs. This receptor was identified in a woman younger than 35 in good health and CMV-seronegative. The chain combines TRBV5-6 with TRBJ2-3; 8 positions match TRBD1. The CDR3 DNA sequence: TGTGCCAGCAGCTTTTTAGGACAGGGAAGCACAGATACGCAGTATTTT. It translates to CASSFLGQGSTDTQYF.